These T cell receptor beta chains were read from a single sample in a study of read filtering for tumor transcriptome and immune sequencing. TCRdb independently ran MiXCR on the reads; one entry per CDR3 protein. Here the sample spans roughly 90,000 distinct CDR3 sequences, roughly 12% being singletons. Sample: a population of CD138-negative cells sorted from bone marrow. Receptors originate from a donor aged 40 or older with multiple myeloma. The CDR3 runs from the conserved cysteine through the conserved F or W. The D gene is left open where the match is weak. Rows may omit the clone size; those that give it use once, few, many or a size class.

clone size | J gene | D gene | V gene | CDR3 DNA | CDR3 protein
few | TRBJ1-1 | . | TRBV11-2 | TGTGCCAGCAGCTTAGATAGGACGGCCAGTGAAGCTTTCTTT | CASSLDRTASEAFF
few | TRBJ2-5 | TRBD2 | TRBV7-9 | TGTGCCAGCAGACAAAGACTAGCGGGAGGCCGAGAGACCCAGTACTTC | CASRQRLAGGRETQYF
many | TRBJ2-3 | . | TRBV3-1 | TGTGCCAGCAGCCAAGAGCCTAGCGCCCGCTCTGTGCAGTATTTT | CASSQEPSARSVQYF
many | TRBJ1-1 | TRBD1 | TRBV30 | TGTGCCTGGAGTGCGCGGGACAGGGATTACACTGAAGCTTTCTTT | CAWSARDRDYTEAFF
once | TRBJ1-1 | . | TRBV5-1 | TGCGCCAGCAGCCCCTCGCCCGCGGGCACTGAAGCTTTCTTT | CASSPSPAGTEAFF
. | TRBJ2-1 | TRBD2 | TRBV7-2 | TGTGCCAGCAGCGCCCGGTCCGCGGGGGGCTACAATGAGCAGCTCTTC | CASSARSAGGYNEQLF
many | TRBJ2-1 | TRBD2 | TRBV7-2 | TGTGCCAGCAGCTTGGGACTAGCGGTCAATGAGCAGTTCTTC | CASSLGLAVNEQFF
. | TRBJ1-2 | . | TRBV29-1 | TGCAGCACCCTAGCCCCTGGGCGTTCCTATGGCTACACCTTC | CSTLAPGRSYGYTF
many | TRBJ2-1 | TRBD2 | TRBV20-1 | TGCAGTCTAACCGCGGGGACTAGCCACAATGAGCAGTTCTTC | CSLTAGTSHNEQFF
few | TRBJ2-1 | TRBD2 | TRBV5-1 | TGCGCCAGCAGCGCATCTAGCGGGCATTACAATGAGCAGTTCTTC | CASSASSGHYNEQFF
few | TRBJ2-7 | TRBD1 | TRBV5-5 | TGTGCCAGCAGCCGTGACAGGGGTTTAGGGCACTACGAGCAGTACTTC | CASSRDRGLGHYEQYF
many | TRBJ2-7 | . | TRBV5-1 | TGCGCCAGCAGCCGCGGCGAGGCAGGGCCGTGGTCCTACGAGCAGTACTTC | CASSRGEAGPWSYEQYF
. | TRBJ2-5 | TRBD2 | TRBV2 | TGTGCCAGCAGGCCCGGGACTAGCGTTCCATTAGGGACCCAGTACTTC | CASRPGTSVPLGTQYF
. | TRBJ1-1 | . | TRBV5-5 | TGTGCCAGCAGCTTGGAACTGAGAAAACGGAACACTGAAGCTTTCTTT | CASSLELRKRNTEAFF
. | TRBJ2-5 | TRBD1 | TRBV20-1 | TGCAGTGCTACAATCCTACAGGGGGCCCGTCAAGAGACCCAGTACTTC | CSATILQGARQETQYF
many | TRBJ2-6 | . | TRBV28 | TGTGCCAGCCGCCCCCAGAGGGGTGTCGCTGGGGCCAACGTCCTGACTTTC | CASRPQRGVAGANVLTF
many | TRBJ2-4 | TRBD1 | TRBV5-1 | TGCGCCAGCAGCTTGGTGGAACAGGGGGCGTCGAACATTCAGTACTTC | CASSLVEQGASNIQYF
. | TRBJ2-5 | . | TRBV21-1 | . | CASSIRDWGEGTQYF
many | TRBJ2-1 | TRBD2 | TRBV6-2/TRBV6-3 | TGTGCCAGCAGTCGACTAGCGGAGCCGAAGCAGTTCTTC | CASSRLAEPKQFF
many | TRBJ2-1 | . | TRBV2 | TGTGCCAGCAGTGAATGGGGGGCCTACAATGAGCAGTTCTTC | CASSEWGAYNEQFF
many | TRBJ2-5 | . | TRBV5-4 | TGTGCCAGCAGCTTGTTTACGACAGGTCAAGAGACCCAGTACTTC | CASSLFTTGQETQYF
many | TRBJ1-1 | TRBD1 | TRBV6-1 | TGTGCCAGCAGTGAAAGGCCAGGGGGCACTGAAGCTTTCTTT | CASSERPGGTEAFF
many | TRBJ2-1 | . | TRBV6-2/TRBV6-3 | TGTGCCAGCAGTTCCCAAGGACTATCCTACAATGAGCAGTTCTTC | CASSSQGLSYNEQFF
. | TRBJ1-5 | TRBD1 | TRBV20-1 | TGCAGTGCTAGAGACAGGGGGCGAGCCCAGCATTTT | CSARDRGRAQHF
many | TRBJ1-1 | . | TRBV6-5 | TGTGCCAGCAGCCCACCGGGCCGCACTGAAGCTTTCTTT | CASSPPGRTEAFF
. | TRBJ2-5 | . | TRBV5-1 | TGCGCCAGCAGCTCCCCCTCAGGGGAAGAGACCCAGTACTTC | CASSSPSGEETQYF
many | TRBJ2-3 | . | TRBV2 | TGTGCCAGCAGTGAAATGGGCCCAGGGGTGAACACAGATACGCAGTATTTT | CASSEMGPGVNTDTQYF
. | TRBJ1-2 | . | TRBV30 | TGTGCCTGGAGTGTGACGGTCACAGACTATGGCTACACCTTC | CAWSVTVTDYGYTF
many | TRBJ1-4 | TRBD1 | TRBV7-6 | TGTGCCAGCGGCCCCAGGGGGACTAATGAAAAACTGTTTTTT | CASGPRGTNEKLFF
many | TRBJ1-1 | . | TRBV4-2 | TGTGCCAGCAGCCAAGATCTTAGGGGGACCACTGAAGCTTTCTTT | CASSQDLRGTTEAFF
many | TRBJ2-1 | TRBD1 | TRBV5-1 | TGCGCCAGCAGCGTACAGGGGGTTCTCAATGAGCAGTTCTTC | CASSVQGVLNEQFF
. | TRBJ2-7 | TRBD2 | TRBV7-8 | TGTGCCAGCAGCAGGGGCGGGAGCTCCTACGAGCAGTACTTC | CASSRGGSSYEQYF
many | TRBJ2-1 | TRBD2 | TRBV20-1 | TGCAGTGCATCCTCTAGCGGGACTACCTACAATGAGCAGTTCTTC | CSASSSGTTYNEQFF
many | TRBJ2-7 | TRBD2 | TRBV2 | TGTGCCACCGGGACTAGCGGCCCCTACGAGCAGTACTTC | CATGTSGPYEQYF
few | TRBJ1-5 | . | TRBV2 | TGTGCCAGCAGTCGTTCCAGCATCAATCAGCCCCAGCATTTT | CASSRSSINQPQHF
. | TRBJ1-2 | TRBD1 | TRBV5-6 | TGTGCCAGCAGCTCGTCGGACAGGGGAAGTGGCTACACCTTC | CASSSSDRGSGYTF
many | TRBJ2-3 | . | TRBV6-6 | TGTGCCAGCAGCCCGAGGGGACCTTCTAGCACAGATACGCAGTATTTT | CASSPRGPSSTDTQYF
many | TRBJ1-1 | . | TRBV5-1 | TGCGCCAGCAGCCTCTGGCCGGGCCGAACTGAAGCTTTCTTT | CASSLWPGRTEAFF
many | TRBJ1-1 | . | TRBV6-2/TRBV6-3 | TGTGCCAGCAGACTGGGCGGAGGGGCCGGCACTGAAGCTTTCTTT | CASRLGGGAGTEAFF
many | TRBJ2-5 | . | TRBV28 | TGTGCCAGCAGTTTATCCCCAGGGCAAGAGACCCAGTACTTC | CASSLSPGQETQYF
many | TRBJ2-1 | . | TRBV7-3 | TGTGCCAGCAGCTTGACGAAAGAAAGCTCCTACAATGAGCAGTTCTTC | CASSLTKESSYNEQFF
. | TRBJ1-1 | . | TRBV14 | TGTGCCAGCAGTCCGATCGGGGGGACAACCACTGAAGCTTTCTTT | CASSPIGGTTTEAFF
many | TRBJ2-1 | TRBD2 | TRBV11-2 | TGTGCCAGCAGCTGGGGGGGGGAGGCCGTCTACAATGAGCAGTTCTTC | CASSWGGEAVYNEQFF
many | TRBJ2-7 | . | TRBV18 | TGTGCCAGCTCACGGGGCCCTAATTTTCTCTACGAGCAGTACTTC | CASSRGPNFLYEQYF
many | TRBJ1-1 | . | TRBV6-5 | TGTGCCAGCAGTGGGACATTTCCCGCTGAAGCTTTCTTT | CASSGTFPAEAFF